Sequencing of this T cell receptor beta chain was carried out in a study of blood T cell repertoires in COVID-19 (dated by TCRdb to about 2020). About the full investigation: Collaborator samples came from the United States, Italy and Spain and covered acute and convalescent phases of COVID-19. The material from the prospective study consisted of cDNA or gDNA derived from T cells, B-cell-depleted T cells, or PBMCs. Subjects who had been exposed to COVID-19, were actively infected with it, or had recovered from it provided the deeply sampled blood TCRbeta repertoires that made up the dataset. The repertoires were made available in a free public database intended to serve as a resource for research on the immune response to SARS-CoV-2. Samples came from the ongoing ImmuneRACE study (first 160 participants) plus 1,254 subjects from 6 global collaborators. The sample metadata nearly always contained a de-identified subject ID, COVID-19 status, age in years and sex. Where available, HLA class I and class II types were taken from metadata supplied by the sample provider and were not determined by assay-based typing.

TCRbeta CDR3 regions were amplified from genomic DNA using the immunoSEQ Assay, a bias-controlled multiplex PCR. The paper's data handling went like this. Nucleated cell counts per sample were estimated from amplification of reference gene primers within the assay. To quantify the absolute abundance of each unique TCRbeta CDR3 rearrangement, sequence reads were collapsed and filtered. For each sample, productive Simpson clonality was calculated as the square root of Simpson's diversity index over productive rearrangements. The table comes from immuneACCESS by way of TCRdb, which keeps in-frame sequences with V and J called. Part of the clones is missing from these tables; in studies checked, under half for an unresolved V gene and the rest for unknown reasons. The V and J calls and the clone size are those of that table, but D and trimming were determined from the DNA. The sample table records approximately 350,000 clones; more than 80% of these occur just once. The ten largest clones capture 1% to 1.5% of the sample.

The collaborating institutions used their own protocols to collect whole blood in K2EDTA tubes. For TCRbeta analysis, collaborators shipped samples in one of three forms: frozen whole blood, isolated PBMCs, or DNA extracted from either of those sample types. Comment on this clone: The specificity of this receptor is unknown. No qualities accompany the bases; no much larger clone lies one base away.

The germline V gene (reference sequence) provides CDR1 MNHEY and CDR2 SMNVEV. The CDR3 contains 15 residues, cysteine and phenylalanine counted. CDR3 DNA only is kept here, 45 bases in frame from base 1. Trimming at the junction amounts to 6 bases on V and 0 bases on J, and the germline ends lie 11 bases apart. General conclusions and limits of the study: Clinical and demographic metadata were provided uncurated, with the amount varying by source and participant.

Sequencing was carried out using peripheral blood. This chain joins TRBV27 to TRBJ1-4; no D gene can be assigned with confidence. The TCR originated in a man aged 40-50 years with acute or convalescent COVID-19. The CDR3 protein is CASRHGDATNEKLFF. The DNA sequence is given as TGTGCCAGCAGACACGGGGATGCAACTAATGAAAAACTGTTTTTT.